The 4 T cell receptor beta chains below were found in one sample sequenced in a study of T cell repertoires in cytomegalovirus infection. Via MiXCR, TCRdb re-called the reads, giving one row per CDR3 protein. The sample records approximately 100,000 distinct CDR3 sequences, about 25% being singletons. Specimen: CD8+ T cells from PBMCs. These receptor sequences come from a human donor in good health (CMV status not recorded). Some clones in this sample may be carry-over from other donors' samples.

This clonotype was seen at least ten times. The chain has TRBV7-9 and TRBJ1-2; D not resolved. This CDR3 is 15 amino acids long. Deletions cut 1 base from V and 3 bases from J, with 12 bases between. Germline V gives CDR1 SEHNR, CDR2 FQNEAQ (reference sequence). Here the CDR3 reads CASSLGFPNHYGYTF. CDR3 DNA sequence: TGTGCCAGCAGCTTAGGGTTTCCGAATCACTATGGCTACACCTTC.

This chain links TRBV7-9 with TRBJ1-2, with D possibly matching TRBD1 (5 bases). Looked up from germline, CDR1 is SEHNR and CDR2 is FQNEAQ (reference sequence). The CDR3 is 13 amino acids. V lost 1 base and J lost 3, with 6 bases in between. Here the CDR3 DNA reads TGTGCCAGCAGCTTAGGGACACACTATGGCTACACCTTC. This sequence encodes CASSLGTHYGYTF. The full variable domain, in which reference TRBV7-9 and TRBJ1-2 provide the parts outside the CDR3, is DTGVSQNPRHKITKRGQNVTFRCDPISEHNRLYWYRQTLGQGPEFLTYFQNEAQLEKSRLLSDRFSAERPKGSFSTLEIQRTEQGDSAMYLCASSLGTHYGYTFGSGTRLTVV.

The V gene is TRBV24-1, the J gene TRBJ2-1; D may be TRBD1 or TRBD2 (5 bases each). CDR1 is KGHDR and CDR2 is SFDVKD in the germline V gene. V was clipped by 6 bases and J by 4 bases, with 12 bases between them. The CDR3 has 14 residues. The DNA of the CDR3 is TGTGCCACCAGTCGGGACGGAGAATACAATGAGCAGTTCTTC. Protein product: CATSRDGEYNEQFF.

This clonotype was observed at least ten times. This chain connects TRBV7-6 to TRBJ2-1, with TRBD1 matching 10 bases. The V and J ends lost 5 bases and 8 bases, in that order; junction bases with no gene match: 6. The CDR3 consists of 14 residues. Germline V gene lookup returns CDR1 SGHVS and CDR2 FNYEAQ. As DNA, the CDR3 is TGTGCCAGCAGCCAAAGGACAGGGGGTGATGAGCAGTTCTTC. Amino acid sequence: CASSQRTGGDEQFF.